The clone carrying this T cell receptor beta chain was picked up a small number of times. The CDR3 is 13 amino acids. Unmatched junction bases numbered 4, after V lost 6 bases and J lost 5 bases. Germline V gene lookup returns CDR1 SQVTM and CDR2 ANQGSEA. Time point indicated: patch test 3, about 24 weeks after DPC sensitization. Stated treatment: therapeutic diphenylcyclopropenone sensitization with weekly scalp DPC. Blood, whole and unfractionated, served as the source for total RNA extraction. MiXCR, applied by TCRdb to the RACE reads, yields one record per CDR3 protein. The table has 38,000 or so distinct CDR3 sequences, around 9.5% seen once. These data are taken from a study of human T cells and chemical hapten exposure. As for the study in general: Sensitization used 2% DPC on around 2 cm by around 2 cm upper inner arm skin.

Sequenced here: whole blood, sampled in connection with sensitization to the hapten diphenylcyclopropenone (DPC). The clonotype was recovered from a man aged 45-60 years with alopecia areata. Some clones in this sample may be carry-over from other donors' samples. The chain joins TRBV29-1 to TRBJ2-5; 12 bases map to TRBD1. The CDR3 region has the DNA TGCAGCGTAGGGACAGGGGGCAAGGAGACCCAGTACTTC. This translates into CSVGTGGKETQYF. Combining the CDR3 with reference TRBV29-1 and TRBJ2-5 gives the whole variable domain SAVISQKPSRDICQRGTSLTIQCQVDSQVTMMFWYRQQPGQSLTLIATANQGSEATYESGFVIDKFPISRPNLTFSTLTVSNMSPEDSSIYLCSVGTGGKETQYFGPGTRLLVL.